This TCR beta chain originates from a study of cytomegalovirus exposure and HLA in healthy donors. At the level of the study: The early release's HLA-typed donors yielded about 85 million unique TCRs.

This PCR relied on a set of 60 Vbeta primers and 13 Jbeta primers. TCRdb's table, derived via immunoSEQ multiplex PCR, lists solely in-frame clones and lacks some. Among approximately 100,000 clones, 77% were seen once, and the ten largest hold approximately 11%. Points from the study as a whole: Being indistinguishable, some V segments were excluded, TRBV6-2 and TRBV6-3 among them.

Note on this clone: Antigen: not known.

The CDR3 is made up of 17 amino acids. CDR1 is LNHDA, CDR2 SQIVND, per germline (reference sequence). V was shortened by 0 bases and J by 0 bases, with 12 bases between the two germline ends. The sequenced sample consisted of PBMCs. The chain uses TRBV19 and TRBJ2-4, with D uncertain. The clonotype comes from a man in his forties in good health and CMV-seropositive. In nucleotides, the CDR3 is TGTGCCAGTAGTATAGATCGCCAGAACCTAGCCAAAAACATTCAGTACTTC. Its protein product is CASSIDRQNLAKNIQYF.